Below are 30 T cell receptor beta chains sequenced from a single sample in a study of identical twins (dated by TCRdb to the mid-2010s). The method behind the library was 5' RACE. The run used an Illumina HiSeq 2000. TCRdb reprocessed the public reads (quality trimming at Q25 with fastp, clone calling with MiXCR) and kept in-frame beta chains. Entries that share a CDR3 protein sequence are merged under the most common genes and DNA. The sample data list some 690,000 distinct CDR3 sequences, and approximately 22% of these were observed just once. The ten largest clones capture 4% to 4.5% of the sample. The same data also went into a second study, on T cells expressing NK-cell markers.

Sequenced material: PBMCs. These TCRs come from a woman aged 18 to 35 in good health.

The sample holds a few counts of this clonotype. The chain links TRBV20-1 to TRBJ2-1; 8 bases match TRBD1. J gave up 6 bases and V 5 bases, and 6 bases lay outside the gene matches. Germline V lookup: CDR1 DFQATT, CDR2 SNEGSKA (reference sequence). This CDR3 region has 13 residues. This chain's CDR3 is CSAATGAINEQFF. CDR3 nucleotides: TGCAGTGCTGCGACAGGGGCGATCAATGAGCAGTTCTTC.

The rearrangement links TRBV6-6 to TRBJ1-1; maybe TRBD1 (5 bases). The CDR3 is made up of 13 amino acids. In germline, CDR1 is MNHNY, CDR2 SVGAGI (reference sequence). V gave up 7 bases and J gave up 0 bases, with 9 bases separating them. The DNA for the CDR3 is TGTGCCAGCATGGGACCCATGAACACTGAAGCTTTCTTT. Translation: CASMGPMNTEAFF.

The chain uses TRBV11-2 and TRBJ2-1; 10 bases fit TRBD2. The CDR3 runs to 18 residues. Trimming removed 2 bases from V and 8 bases from J; junction bases left unmatched: 15. Germline lookup yields CDR1 SGHAT and CDR2 FQNNGV. DNA of the CDR3: TGTGCCAGCAGCTTAAGGGTGGGGCTAGCGGGAGTTGTCGATGAGCAGTTCTTC. It is translated as CASSLRVGLAGVVDEQFF. Complete variable domain (other parts from reference TRBV11-2 and TRBJ2-1): EAGVAQSPRYKIIEKRQSVAFWCNPISGHATLYWYQQILGQGPKLLIQFQNNGVVDDSQLPKDRFSAERLKGVDSTLKIQPAKLEDSAVYLCASSLRVGLAGVVDEQFFGPGTRLTVL.

This clonotype was seen only a few times. The chain carries TRBV7-2 and TRBJ2-5; 11 bases line up with TRBD2. The CDR3 sequence is 17 residues long. Germline values: CDR1 SGHTA, CDR2 FQGNSA. V was clipped by 7 bases and J by 5 bases; unmatched bases: 15. As DNA, the CDR3 is TGTGCCAGCACCCCCTTCGGGACTAGCGGCCCCCACGAGACCCAGTACTTC. As protein: CASTPFGTSGPHETQYF.

CDR3 sequence (DNA): TGTGCCAGCAGCCCCTGGGACCGCCAAGGGAACTATGGCTACACCTTC. This encodes CASSPWDRQGNYGYTF. This chain joins TRBV7-9 and TRBJ1-2, with D possibly being TRBD1 (5 bases). Trimming removed 5 bases at V and 2 bases at J, with 18 bases between. This CDR3 comprises 16 residues. Germline V gives CDR1 SEHNR, CDR2 FQNEAQ (reference sequence).

Only a few counts were recorded for this clonotype. The chain carries TRBV6-2 or TRBV6-3 and TRBJ1-2, with a weak D call TRBD1 (6 bases). V lost 6 bases and J 7 bases, leaving 12 bases between the germline ends. There are 12 residues in the CDR3. Germline CDR1 reads MNHEY; CDR2 reads SVGEGT. For the CDR3, the DNA is TGTGCCAGCAGCCACAGGGTCGGTGGCTACACCTTC. As protein: CASSHRVGGYTF.

This clonotype was seen a few times. The chain is built from TRBV27 and TRBJ2-3; TRBD2 matches at 14 bases. The CDR3 runs to 17 residues. Germline CDR1 and CDR2: MNHEY and SMNVEV (reference sequence). The V segment lost 5 bases and the J segment 2 bases; nucleotides outside the gene matches: 6. CDR3 in DNA: TGTGCCAGCAGTCCCGGACTAGCGGGAGGCGTCACAGATACGCAGTATTTT. Protein product: CASSPGLAGGVTDTQYF.

In its sample, this clonotype was seen a few times. This chain uses TRBV7-9 with TRBJ2-7; no reliable D call. Trimming removed 5 bases at V and 3 bases at J, with 14 bases between. The CDR3 has 14 amino acids. Germline V lookup: CDR1 SEHNR, CDR2 FQNEAQ (reference sequence). CDR3 in amino acids: CASSRTTLNYEQYF. CDR3 in DNA: TGTGCCAGCAGCCGAACGACTCTGAACTACGAGCAGTACTTC.

This clonotype was detected only once. With a much larger clone just one base away, this may be a read error. The V gene is TRBV20-1, the J gene TRBJ2-1; 10 nucleotides line up with TRBD1. CDR1 and CDR2 (germline): DFQATT, SNEGSKA (reference sequence). V lost 0 bases to trimming and J lost 2 bases; unmatched junction nucleotides: 4. This CDR3 spans 16 amino acids. The CDR3 loop reads CSAREGTGAPYNEQFF. CDR3 sequence (DNA): TGCAGTGCTAGAGAAGGGACAGGGGCCCCCTACAATGAGCAGTTCTTC.

This clonotype occurred a few times. The V and J genes are TRBV5-1 and TRBJ2-1, with a weak D call TRBD2 (6 bases). The CDR3 is 17 residues long. Deletions cut 4 bases from V and 0 bases from J, with 17 bases between. Germline values: CDR1 SGHRS, CDR2 YFSETQ. The CDR3 DNA follows: TGCGCCAGCAGCCTCTCCATACTAGCAGGCTCCTACAATGAGCAGTTCTTC. It translates to CASSLSILAGSYNEQFF.

In DNA form, the CDR3 reads TGTGCCAGCAGCTGGGCCCCCGGGGAGCTGTTTTTT. Its translation: CASSWAPGELFF. The genes are TRBV5-6 and TRBJ2-2; D unresolved. The CDR3 covers 12 residues. Germline V gene sequence: CDR1 SGHDT, CDR2 YYEEEE. Trimming cost V 3 bases and J 6 bases, with 6 bases left between them.

The V call is TRBV20-1, the J call TRBJ2-7; the D gene is possibly TRBD1 (6 bases). The CDR3 length is 14 residues. The V gene lost 6 bases and the J gene lost 2 bases, with 17 bases spanning the gap. Looked up from germline, CDR1 is DFQATT and CDR2 is SNEGSKA (reference sequence). The CDR3 region has the DNA TGCAGTGCCAGGGGTCTATGGGATCCCTACGAGCAGTACTTC. It specifies CSARGLWDPYEQYF.

The rearrangement uses TRBV7-8 and TRBJ1-1; 7 positions match TRBD1. The CDR3 covers 15 residues. Germline trimming cut 5 bases from V and 0 bases from J; bases unmatched to any gene: 6. Germline-derived CDR1 and CDR2 are SGHVS and FQNEAQ. CDR3 coding DNA: TGTGCCAGCAGCCGCTCGGGACAGATGAACACTGAAGCTTTCTTT. This encodes CASSRSGQMNTEAFF.

The J gene is TRBJ2-1, the V gene TRBV6-2 or TRBV6-3, with D hard to call. CDR3 size: 14 residues. The V gene's germline CDR1 is MNHEY and CDR2 SVGEGT. The V end was cut by 6 bases, the J end by 0 bases, with 9 bases between. The CDR3 sequence is CASRRPASYNEQFF. For the CDR3, the DNA is TGTGCCAGCAGAAGACCCGCCTCCTACAATGAGCAGTTCTTC.

This rearrangement joins TRBV6-1 to TRBJ1-1; D not certain. Trimming took off 1 base at V and 1 base at J, with 10 bases between the two ends. The germline V gene has CDR1 MNHNS and CDR2 SASEGT. This CDR3 region has 15 residues. CDR3 coding DNA: TGTGCCAGCAGTGAAGAGCACAGCCCGAACACTGAAGCTTTCTTT. This translates into CASSEEHSPNTEAFF.

V is TRBV10-2 and J is TRBJ2-7, with D unresolved. CDR3 size: 13 residues. Germline assignment: CDR1 WSHSY and CDR2 SAAADI. Trimming left V 7 bases short and J 0 bases short, with 10 bases between. The chain's CDR3 is CASTRLSSYEQYF. The CDR3 DNA reads TGCGCCAGCACGAGGCTCAGCTCCTACGAGCAGTACTTC.

The chain employs TRBV29-1 and TRBJ2-2, with D perhaps matching TRBD1 (6 bases). Per germline, CDR1 SQVTM and CDR2 ANQGSEA. The length of the CDR3 is 16 residues. Between the trimmed V and J ends, which lost 1 base and 1 base, there was a span of 13 bases. This CDR3 reads CSVEGFWGQNTGELFF. The CDR3 region has the DNA TGCAGCGTTGAAGGTTTTTGGGGACAGAACACCGGGGAGCTGTTTTTT.

This clonotype showed up many times. The chain employs TRBV5-1 and TRBJ2-7; 9 bases map to TRBD2. J was trimmed by 3 bases and V by 6 bases; bases with no gene match: 13. CDR1 SGHRS and CDR2 YFSETQ come from the germline V gene. This CDR3 is 16 amino acids long. CDR3 bases: TGCGCCAGCAAAACTACAACCCGGACTAGCGTCTACGAGCAGTACTTC. It is translated as CASKTTTRTSVYEQYF.

The genes are TRBV5-1 and TRBJ2-7; TRBD1 matches at 9 bases. The CDR3 is 15 amino acids. Per germline, CDR1 SGHRS and CDR2 YFSETQ. The V and J ends lost 4 bases and 3 bases, in that order; junction bases with no gene match: 8. The CDR3 is CASSPDRGVNYEQYF. The CDR3 DNA reads as TGCGCCAGCAGCCCGGACAGGGGAGTTAACTACGAGCAGTACTTC.

The rearrangement links TRBV11-1 to TRBJ2-1, with TRBD2 identical over 9 bases. CDR1 is SGHAT, CDR2 FQDESV, per germline (reference sequence). V lost 6 bases, J lost 7 bases, and 19 bases stayed unmatched. The CDR3 totals 18 residues. CDR3 in amino acids: CASSPPGSSGASRNEQFF. The CDR3 DNA follows: TGTGCCAGCAGTCCCCCGGGGTCTAGCGGGGCCTCGCGGAATGAGCAGTTCTTC.

The gene calls are TRBV3-1 and TRBJ1-5; D uncertain. CDR1 and CDR2 (germline): LGHDT, YNNKEL (reference sequence). Between the trimmed V and J ends, which lost 0 bases and 1 base, there was a span of 4 bases. There are 14 residues in the CDR3. CDR3 bases: TGTGCCAGCAGCCAAGAATTAAGCAATCAGCCCCAGCATTTT. This gives the protein CASSQELSNQPQHF.

This clonotype appeared many times. This rearrangement joins TRBV9 to TRBJ2-1; no reliable D call. Germline V lookup: CDR1 SGDLS, CDR2 YYNGEE. This CDR3 comprises 12 residues. V gave up 1 base and J gave up 10 bases, with 9 bases separating them. CDR3 amino acids: CASSVIPGEQFF. The CDR3 DNA reads as TGTGCCAGCAGCGTAATCCCTGGGGAGCAGTTCTTC.

This clonotype occurred many times. The rearrangement uses TRBV11-2 and TRBJ1-1; D is possibly TRBD1 (6 bases). Between the trimmed V and J ends, which lost 7 bases and 9 bases, there was a span of 18 bases. Germline V CDR1 and CDR2: SGHAT, FQNNGV. CDR3 length: 13 amino acids. The DNA for the CDR3 is TGTGCCAGCACCACAGGGTCCAGGTTGAAAGCTTTCTTT. This sequence encodes CASTTGSRLKAFF.

The gene calls are TRBV5-1 and TRBJ2-1, with 11 bases fitting TRBD2. V was clipped by 1 base and J by 2 bases; unmatched bases: 11. CDR3 size: 19 residues. Germline CDR1 is SGHRS and CDR2 is YFSETQ. The CDR3 coding sequence is TGCGCCAGCAGCTTGATTGTTACTAGCGGGAGCTCGGCCTACAATGAGCAGTTCTTC. Encoded protein: CASSLIVTSGSSAYNEQFF.

This clonotype showed up many times. The chain has TRBV20-1 and TRBJ2-5, with D possibly TRBD2 on 6 matching bases. This CDR3 spans 13 amino acids. From germline, CDR1 is DFQATT and CDR2 SNEGSKA (reference sequence). The V gene lost 1 base and the J gene lost 3 bases, with 9 bases spanning the gap. The CDR3 nucleotides read TGCAGTGCTAGAGGTTCTAGCGAAGAGACCCAGTACTTC. It yields the protein CSARGSSEETQYF.

This clonotype has at least ten counts. V and J are TRBV4-2 and TRBJ1-2, with a weak D call TRBD1 (6 bases). CDR1 LGHNA and CDR2 YNFKEQ come from the germline V gene. The ends were cut back, 4 bases at V and 4 bases at J, with 19 bases in the middle. There are 16 residues in the CDR3. Here the CDR3 reads CASSRGVQGLSYGYTF. The CDR3, as DNA: TGTGCCAGCAGCCGAGGAGTACAGGGACTTAGCTATGGCTACACCTTC.

V usage is TRBV7-9 and J usage is TRBJ2-7; no definite D call. Germline V CDR1 and CDR2: SEHNR, FQNEAQ (reference sequence). The CDR3 runs 13 residues. Trimming removed 2 bases from V and 13 bases from J, with 18 bases in between. CDR3 nucleotide sequence: TGTGCCAGCAGCTTAAACAGCGCCATGAGTCGTTACTTC. It specifies CASSLNSAMSRYF. Looking up the rest from reference TRBV7-9 and TRBJ2-7 gives the full variable domain: DTGVSQNPRHKITKRGQNVTFRCDPISEHNRLYWYRQTLGQGPEFLTYFQNEAQLEKSRLLSDRFSAERPKGSFSTLEIQRTEQGDSAMYLCASSLNSAMSRYFGPGTRLTVT.

V gene TRBV25-1 combines with J gene TRBJ1-6; unclear D gene. The V gene lost 6 bases and the J gene lost 4 bases, with 10 bases spanning the gap. CDR3 length: 14 residues. CDR1 and CDR2 (germline): MGHDK, SYGVNS. The chain's CDR3 is CASSRTEYNSPLHF. The CDR3 region has the DNA TGTGCCAGCAGCCGGACGGAATATAATTCACCCCTCCACTTT.

The V and J genes are TRBV4-3 and TRBJ2-7; either TRBD1 or TRBD2 may supply D (5 bases each). Germline V gene data show CDR1 as LGHNA and CDR2 as YSLEER. The CDR3 covers 14 residues. The V end lost 0 bases, the J end lost 4 bases, and 10 bases lay between the germline ends. CDR3 protein: CASSQEGPWYEQYF. DNA of the CDR3: TGCGCCAGCAGCCAAGAGGGACCCTGGTACGAGCAGTACTTC.

V is TRBV10-1 and J is TRBJ2-3; D unresolved. Germline CDR1 reads WNHNN; CDR2 reads SYGVQD (reference sequence). The ends were cut back, 6 bases at V and 9 bases at J, with 13 bases in the middle. This CDR3 contains 12 residues. The CDR3 protein is CASSQDEKTQYF. The CDR3, as DNA: TGCGCCAGCAGCCAGGACGAAAAAACGCAGTATTTT.